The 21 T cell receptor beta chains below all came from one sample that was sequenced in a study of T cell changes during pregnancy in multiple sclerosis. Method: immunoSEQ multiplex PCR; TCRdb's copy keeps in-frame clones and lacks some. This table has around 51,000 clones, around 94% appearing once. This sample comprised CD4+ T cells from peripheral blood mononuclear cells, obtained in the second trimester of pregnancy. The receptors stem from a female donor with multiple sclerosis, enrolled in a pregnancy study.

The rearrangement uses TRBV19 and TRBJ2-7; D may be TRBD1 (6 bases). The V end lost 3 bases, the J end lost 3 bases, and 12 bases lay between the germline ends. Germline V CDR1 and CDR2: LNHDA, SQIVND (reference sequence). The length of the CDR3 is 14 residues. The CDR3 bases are TGTGCCAGTAGTATTCGAGGACAGTACTACGAGCAGTACTTC. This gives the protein CASSIRGQYYEQYF.

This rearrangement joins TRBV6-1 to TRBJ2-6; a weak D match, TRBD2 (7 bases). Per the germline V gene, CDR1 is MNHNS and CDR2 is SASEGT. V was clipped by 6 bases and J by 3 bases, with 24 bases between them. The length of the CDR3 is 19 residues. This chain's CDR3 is CASRETSGGSGSGANVLTF. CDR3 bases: TGTGCCAGCAGGGAAACTTCGGGGGGCTCAGGGAGTGGGGCCAACGTCCTGACTTTC.

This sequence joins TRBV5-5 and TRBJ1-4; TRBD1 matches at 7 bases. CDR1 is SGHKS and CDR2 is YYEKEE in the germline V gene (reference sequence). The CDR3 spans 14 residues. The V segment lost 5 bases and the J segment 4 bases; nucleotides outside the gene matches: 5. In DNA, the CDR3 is TGTGCCAGCAGGTCGACAGGGAGTAATGAAAAACTGTTTTTT. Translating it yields CASRSTGSNEKLFF.

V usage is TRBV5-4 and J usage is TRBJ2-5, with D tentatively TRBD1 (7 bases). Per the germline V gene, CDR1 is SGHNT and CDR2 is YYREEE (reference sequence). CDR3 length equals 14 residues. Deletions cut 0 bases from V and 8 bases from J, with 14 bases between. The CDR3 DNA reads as TGTGCCAGCAGCTTGGGGCAGGGGGGTGAAACCCAGTACTTC. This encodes CASSLGQGGETQYF.

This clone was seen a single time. DNA for the CDR3: TGTGCCAGCAGTGCGACAGGGGGCAACTATGGCTACACCTTC. Its translation is CASSATGGNYGYTF. The chain links TRBV6-4 to TRBJ1-2, with 10 positions matching TRBD1. Germline V CDR1 and CDR2: MRHNA, SNTAGT. V dropped 4 bases and J dropped 2; count of bases not matched to a gene: 1. The CDR3 has 14 amino acids.

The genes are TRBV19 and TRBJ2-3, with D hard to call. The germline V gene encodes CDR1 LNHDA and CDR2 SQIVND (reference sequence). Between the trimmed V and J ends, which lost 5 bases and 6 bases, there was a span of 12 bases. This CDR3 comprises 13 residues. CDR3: CASSLGFRDTQYF. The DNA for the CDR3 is TGTGCCAGTAGTTTGGGCTTCCGGGATACGCAGTATTTT.

The CDR3: CASSPWTGTRVNEQFF. The CDR3 DNA follows: TGTGCCAGCTCACCTTGGACAGGGACGAGGGTTAATGAGCAGTTCTTC. This chain connects TRBV18 to TRBJ2-1; 8 positions match TRBD1. CDR3 length: 16 amino acids. V lost 3 bases to trimming and J lost 7 bases; unmatched junction nucleotides: 11. Per germline, CDR1 KGHSH and CDR2 LQKENI.

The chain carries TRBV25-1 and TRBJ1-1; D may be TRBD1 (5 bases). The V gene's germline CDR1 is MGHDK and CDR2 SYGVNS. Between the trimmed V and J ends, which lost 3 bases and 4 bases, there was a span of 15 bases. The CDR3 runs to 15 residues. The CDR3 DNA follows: TGTGCCAGCAGTGATTTAGGGGCGGCTGGCACTGAAGCTTTCTTT. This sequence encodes CASSDLGAAGTEAFF.

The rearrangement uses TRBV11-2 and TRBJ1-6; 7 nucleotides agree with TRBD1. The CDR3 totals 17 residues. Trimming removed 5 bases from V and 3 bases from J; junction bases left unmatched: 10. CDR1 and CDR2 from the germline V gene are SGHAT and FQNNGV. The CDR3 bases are TGTGCCAGCAGCCCCATAACAGGGGCCTTCTATAATTCACCCCTCCACTTT. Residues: CASSPITGAFYNSPLHF.

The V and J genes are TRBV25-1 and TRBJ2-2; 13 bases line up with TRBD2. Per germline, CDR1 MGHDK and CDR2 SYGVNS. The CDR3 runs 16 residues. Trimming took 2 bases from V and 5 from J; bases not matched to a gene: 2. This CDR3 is CASSEPGLAGTGELFF. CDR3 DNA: TGTGCCAGCAGTGAACCGGGACTAGCGGGGACCGGGGAGCTGTTTTTT.

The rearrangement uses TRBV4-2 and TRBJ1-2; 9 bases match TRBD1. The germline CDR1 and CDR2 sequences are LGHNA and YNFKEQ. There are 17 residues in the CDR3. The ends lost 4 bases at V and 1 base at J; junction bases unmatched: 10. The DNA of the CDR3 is TGTGCCAGCAGCCCCCTAGGACAGGGGAGGTTTAACTATGGCTACACCTTC. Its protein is CASSPLGQGRFNYGYTF.

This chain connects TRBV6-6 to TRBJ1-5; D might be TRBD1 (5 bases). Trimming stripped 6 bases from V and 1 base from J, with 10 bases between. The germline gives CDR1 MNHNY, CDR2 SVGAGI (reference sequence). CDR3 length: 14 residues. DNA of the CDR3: TGTGCCAGCAGGATTAGGGGCAGCAATCAGCCCCAGCATTTT. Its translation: CASRIRGSNQPQHF.

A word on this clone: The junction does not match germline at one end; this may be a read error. CDR3 amino acids: CASRGPTDTQYF. CDR3 bases: TGTGCCAGCAGGGGCCCGACAGACACGCAGTATTTT. The chain links TRBV2 to TRBJ2-3; TRBD1 might be the D (5 bases). This CDR3 comprises 12 residues. Per the germline V gene, CDR1 is SNHLY and CDR2 is FYNNEI.

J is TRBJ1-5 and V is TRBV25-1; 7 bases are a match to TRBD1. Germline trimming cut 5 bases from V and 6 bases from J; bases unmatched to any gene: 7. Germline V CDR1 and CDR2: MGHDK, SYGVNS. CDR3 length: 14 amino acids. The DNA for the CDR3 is TGTGCCAGCAGTCATGACAGGGCCAGTCAGCCCCAGCATTTT. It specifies CASSHDRASQPQHF.

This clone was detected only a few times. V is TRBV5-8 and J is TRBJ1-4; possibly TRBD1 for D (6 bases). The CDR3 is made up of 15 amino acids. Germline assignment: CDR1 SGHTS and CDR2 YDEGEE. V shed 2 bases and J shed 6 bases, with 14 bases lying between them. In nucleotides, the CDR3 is TGTGCCAGCAGCTTTTGGGGCAGGGGTGATGAAAAACTGTTTTTT. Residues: CASSFWGRGDEKLFF. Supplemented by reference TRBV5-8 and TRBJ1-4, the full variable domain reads EAGVTQSPTHLIKTRGQQATLRCSPISGHTSVYWYQQALGLGLQFLLWYDEGEERNRGNFPPRFSGRQFPNYSSELNVNALELEDSALYLCASSFWGRGDEKLFFGSGTQLSVL.

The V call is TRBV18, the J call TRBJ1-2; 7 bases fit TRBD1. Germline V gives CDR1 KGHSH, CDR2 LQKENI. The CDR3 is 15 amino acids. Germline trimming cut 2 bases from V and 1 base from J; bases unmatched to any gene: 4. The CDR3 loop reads CASSPGQEFNYGYTF. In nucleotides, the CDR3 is TGTGCCAGCTCACCAGGACAGGAGTTTAACTATGGCTACACCTTC. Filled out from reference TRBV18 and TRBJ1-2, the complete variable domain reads NAGVMQNPRHLVRRRGQEARLRCSPMKGHSHVYWYRQLPEEGLKFMVYLQKENIIDESGMPKERFSAEFPKEGPSILRIQQVVRGDSAAYFCASSPGQEFNYGYTFGSGTRLTVV.

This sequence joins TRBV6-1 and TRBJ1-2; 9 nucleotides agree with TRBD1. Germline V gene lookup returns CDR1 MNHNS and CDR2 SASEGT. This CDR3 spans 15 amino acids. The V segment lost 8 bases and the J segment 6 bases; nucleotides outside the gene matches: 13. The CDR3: CASQKGQGAGNGYTF. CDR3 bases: TGTGCCAGCCAAAAGGGACAGGGAGCGGGGAATGGCTACACCTTC.

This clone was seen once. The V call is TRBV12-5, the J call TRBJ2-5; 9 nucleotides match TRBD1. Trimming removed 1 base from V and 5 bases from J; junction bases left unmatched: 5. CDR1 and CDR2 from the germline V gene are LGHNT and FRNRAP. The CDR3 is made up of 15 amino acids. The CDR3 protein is CASGLGDRDGETQYF. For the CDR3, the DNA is TGTGCTAGTGGTTTGGGGGACAGGGATGGGGAGACCCAGTACTTC.

Written as DNA, the CDR3 is TGTGCCAGCTCCAGACTCGGGCGGGGGGGTTCAGATACGCAGTATTTT. Amino acid sequence: CASSRLGRGGSDTQYF. The J gene is TRBJ2-3, the V gene TRBV5-6; the match to TRBD2 covers 9 bases. With 7 bases clipped from V and 4 bases from J, the junction kept 13 bases outside the gene matches. CDR3 size: 16 residues. The germline V gene has CDR1 SGHDT and CDR2 YYEEEE.

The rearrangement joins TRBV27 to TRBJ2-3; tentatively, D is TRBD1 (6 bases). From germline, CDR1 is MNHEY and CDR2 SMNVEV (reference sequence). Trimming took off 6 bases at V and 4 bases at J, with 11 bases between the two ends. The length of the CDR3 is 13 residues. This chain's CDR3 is CASRRQVPDTQYF. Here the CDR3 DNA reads TGTGCCAGCAGAAGACAGGTACCAGATACGCAGTATTTT.

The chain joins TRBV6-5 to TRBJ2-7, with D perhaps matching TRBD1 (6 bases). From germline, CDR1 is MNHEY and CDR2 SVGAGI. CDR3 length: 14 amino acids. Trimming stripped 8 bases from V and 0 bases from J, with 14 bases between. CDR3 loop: CASYSGTYSYEQYF. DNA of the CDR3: TGTGCCAGCTACTCCGGGACATACTCCTACGAGCAGTACTTC.